Sequencing of this T cell receptor (beta chain) was carried out in a study of monozygotic twins with inflammatory bowel disease. Skipping T cell sorting, the study isolated total RNA directly from whole blood. Per the germline V gene, CDR1 is MNHEY and CDR2 is SVGEGT. The CDR3 covers 15 residues. Researchers used template switching to add UMIs featuring a 6-nucleotide sample barcode. With the 5' RACE reads reprocessed, TCRdb shows one record per CDR3 protein and no DNA. The listing records about 420,000 distinct CDR3 sequences. The source is a human donor with ulcerative colitis or Crohn's disease, or a healthy co-twin of an affected twin (not recorded which). Material: blood. J is TRBJ1-1 and V is TRBV6-2 or TRBV6-3; TCRdb's D gene call, TRBD1, goes unchecked for lack of DNA. The CDR3 region is CASSTPTGVEVEAFF.